This TCR beta chain was documented in a study of T-cell reconstitution after alpha-beta-depleted transplantation in children. The V end was cut by 1 base, the J end by 2 bases, with 12 bases between. The germline CDR1 and CDR2 sequences are SGHDN and FVKESK. The CDR3 runs to 17 residues. Preparation of the TCRbeta library was carried out with unique molecular identifiers. Via MiXCR, TCRdb re-called the PCR reads, giving one row per CDR3 protein. Of 300,000 or so distinct CDR3 sequences listed, 9.9% are singletons. The TCR was taken from a human donor who donated a stem cell graft to a child with SCID. V usage is TRBV14 and J usage is TRBJ2-6; D ambiguous. The material sequenced was PBMCs from the stem cell graft donor, taken from the stem cell graft. This chain's CDR3 is CASSQVEVGPGANVLTF. The CDR3 nucleotides are TGTGCCAGCAGCCAAGTCGAGGTGGGCCCTGGGGCCAACGTCCTGACTTTC.